This entry lists 11 T cell receptor beta chains sequenced from one sample in a study of T cell responses to AZD1222 COVID-19 vaccine. Assay: immunoSEQ multiplex PCR; the TCRdb copy retains only in-frame clones and omits some. The data hold approximately 100,000 clones, with around 90% observed a single time. The source material was peripheral blood, sampled on day 0 of AZD1222 vaccination. These receptors came from an adult in good health.

The chain joins TRBV19 to TRBJ1-2, with a tentative D call TRBD1 (5 bases). Germline V lookup: CDR1 LNHDA, CDR2 SQIVND (reference sequence). The V end lost 6 bases, the J end lost 4 bases, and 15 bases lay between the germline ends. This CDR3 spans 14 amino acids. The CDR3 DNA sequence: TGTGCCAGTAGCCCTCGGGGCAGCTCCTATGGCTACACCTTC. This codes for CASSPRGSSYGYTF.

The chain carries TRBV2 and TRBJ2-1; D uncertain. CDR1 and CDR2 (germline): SNHLY, FYNNEI. The V gene lost 7 bases and the J gene lost 0 bases, with 16 bases spanning the gap. This CDR3 contains 16 residues. CDR3 sequence: CASKESDRRSYNEQFF. CDR3 nucleotide sequence: TGTGCCAGCAAGGAGAGCGATAGACGCTCCTACAATGAGCAGTTCTTC.

J is TRBJ1-1 and V is TRBV7-9; D is undetermined. V lost 5 bases and J lost 5, with 15 bases in between. This CDR3 has 14 residues. Germline V gene data show CDR1 as SEHNR and CDR2 as FQNEAQ (reference sequence). CDR3 sequence reads: CASSPKKEGTEAFF. The CDR3 coding sequence is TGTGCCAGCAGCCCTAAAAAGGAGGGAACTGAAGCTTTCTTT.

The chain joins TRBV6-2 or TRBV6-3 to TRBJ1-5; tentatively, D is TRBD1 (6 bases). Germline loops: CDR1 MNHEY, CDR2 SVGEGT. V was clipped by 2 bases and J by 7 bases, with 15 bases between them. The CDR3 has 15 amino acids. CDR3 nucleotides: TGTGCCAGCAGTTACCGGGACACTGTCCGACAGCCCCAGCATTTT. Its translation is CASSYRDTVRQPQHF.

As for this clone: Other nucleotide sequences from this sample produce the same CDR3. The V and J genes are TRBV7-2 and TRBJ2-7; 8 nucleotides line up with TRBD2. Germline trimming cut 1 base from V and 1 base from J; bases unmatched to any gene: 3. In germline, CDR1 is SGHTA, CDR2 FQGNSA. This CDR3 comprises 15 residues. The CDR3 nucleotides read TGTGCCAGCAGCTTAGGTGGCGGGGGGTCCTACGAGCAGTACTTC. As protein: CASSLGGGGSYEQYF.

The chain recombines TRBV4-3 with TRBJ2-6; a possible D gene is TRBD1 (6 bases). The V gene lost 2 bases and the J gene lost 1 base, with 9 bases spanning the gap. The germline CDR1 and CDR2 sequences are LGHNA and YSLEER. This CDR3 region has 16 residues. The CDR3 region has the DNA TGCGCCAGCAGCCAACAACAGGGTTCTGGGGCCAACGTCCTGACTTTC. It specifies CASSQQQGSGANVLTF.

This clone came up once. The J gene is TRBJ1-2, the V gene TRBV7-8; D is possibly TRBD1 (6 bases). V was shortened by 2 bases and J by 6 bases, with 28 bases between the two germline ends. Looked up from germline, CDR1 is SGHVS and CDR2 is FQNEAQ. The CDR3 runs 19 residues. The CDR3 sequence: CASSLQSGGARGALDGYTF. CDR3 nucleotide sequence: TGTGCCAGCAGCTTACAGTCCGGGGGCGCGAGGGGGGCTTTAGATGGCTACACCTTC.

V is TRBV28 and J is TRBJ1-1; 8 bases are shared with TRBD1. CDR3 length: 14 residues. Germline V lookup: CDR1 MDHEN, CDR2 SYDVKM. V lost 5 bases to trimming and J lost 1 base; unmatched junction nucleotides: 3. CDR3 loop: CASSHGQGNTEAFF. As DNA, the CDR3 is TGTGCCAGCAGTCACGGACAGGGGAACACTGAAGCTTTCTTT.

This clone has just one count. The rearrangement joins TRBV4-2 to TRBJ2-6; perhaps TRBD2 as D (6 bases). The germline V and J ends were trimmed by 6 bases and 1 base, with 13 bases remaining between them. Germline CDR1 LGHNA, CDR2 YNFKEQ. The CDR3 is 16 amino acids. The CDR3: CASREGDFSGANVLTF. The CDR3 nucleotides read TGTGCCAGCAGAGAAGGGGACTTTTCTGGGGCCAACGTCCTGACTTTC.

This sequence joins TRBV30 and TRBJ1-5; no clear D gene. The ends were cut back, 0 bases at V and 2 bases at J, with 17 bases in the middle. The germline V gene has CDR1 GTSNPN and CDR2 SVGIG (reference sequence). There are 17 residues in the CDR3. CDR3 protein: CAWSVRWDGRRNQPQHF. DNA of the CDR3: TGTGCCTGGAGTGTAAGGTGGGATGGTCGTCGCAATCAGCCCCAGCATTTT.

The chain recombines TRBV30 with TRBJ2-2; 9 nucleotides line up with TRBD1. CDR3 length equals 14 residues. Germline V gives CDR1 GTSNPN, CDR2 SVGIG (reference sequence). The V and J ends lost 5 bases and 6 bases, in that order; junction bases with no gene match: 7. CDR3 sequence: CAWVRDRAAGELFF. The DNA of the CDR3 is TGTGCCTGGGTTCGGGACAGGGCCGCCGGGGAGCTGTTTTTT.